These 7 T cell receptor beta chains were sequenced from one sample in a study of T cell responses to AZD1222 COVID-19 vaccine (dated by TCRdb to the early 2020s). Libraries were prepared through the immunoSEQ multiplex PCR assay. As stored in TCRdb, this immuneACCESS dataset retains in-frame rearrangements with V and J assigned. A fraction of the clones does not appear; measured against another copy, unresolved V genes explain less than half of the discrepancy, and the remainder lacks a known reason. The sample includes some 150,000 clones, with 85% to 95% observed a single time. The ten top clones hold 0.9% of the sample. The time point tag for this specimen amounts to: baseline before first vaccination. The specimen comprised peripheral blood, sampled on day 0 of AZD1222 vaccination. These receptors all stem from an adult in good health.

The chain combines TRBV5-6 with TRBJ1-2; the match to TRBD1 covers 8 bases. The CDR3 loop spans 13 amino acids. Germline CDR1 is SGHDT and CDR2 is YYEEEE. V gave up 3 bases and J gave up 7 bases; unmatched junction bases: 5. In DNA, the CDR3 is TGTGCCAGCAGCTCGGGACAGGATCGTGGCTACACCTTC. It specifies CASSSGQDRGYTF. The variable domain in full, with the rest retrieved from reference TRBV5-6 and TRBJ1-2, is DAGVTQSPTHLIKTRGQQVTLRCSPKSGHDTVSWYQQALGQGPQFIFQYYEEEERQRGNFPDRFSGHQFPNYSSELNVNALLLGDSALYLCASSSGQDRGYTFGSGTRLTVV.

J is TRBJ2-1 and V is TRBV5-8; the D gene is possibly TRBD2 (6 bases). This CDR3 is 13 amino acids long. V lost 2 bases and J lost 9, with 12 bases in between. Germline V gene data show CDR1 as SGHTS and CDR2 as YDEGEE. The chain's CDR3 is CASSFYGRGEQFF. The CDR3 region has the DNA TGTGCCAGCAGCTTTTATGGGCGGGGTGAGCAGTTCTTC.

The count of this clone is one. V usage is TRBV7-2 and J usage is TRBJ2-5; D gene ambiguous. Germline V gene lookup returns CDR1 SGHTA and CDR2 FQGNSA. The CDR3 length is 13 residues. The V gene lost 5 bases and the J gene lost 5 bases, with 12 bases spanning the gap. CDR3 region: CASSLQSWETQYF. In DNA form, the CDR3 reads TGTGCCAGCAGCCTCCAATCCTGGGAGACCCAGTACTTC.

V and J are TRBV6-5 and TRBJ2-2, with 7 nucleotides matching TRBD2. Per germline, CDR1 MNHEY and CDR2 SVGAGI. This CDR3 spans 13 amino acids. Trimming at V came to 9 bases and at J to 1 base, leaving 2 bases not matched to a gene. CDR3 region: CASGGGNTGELFF. The CDR3, as DNA: TGTGCCAGTGGGGGGGGGAACACCGGGGAGCTGTTTTTT.

This clone was seen more than once but under ten times. The CDR3 coding sequence is TGTGCCAGCAATAGACAGGGGGCCTACGAGCAGTACTTC. Translated, it gives CASNRQGAYEQYF. The chain employs TRBV6-5 and TRBJ2-7; 9 bases align to TRBD1. The CDR3 sequence is 13 residues long. Germline trimming cut 7 bases from V and 2 bases from J; bases unmatched to any gene: 3. CDR1 is MNHEY, CDR2 SVGAGI, per germline.

The chain combines TRBV2 with TRBJ1-1; no definite D call. V was clipped by 8 bases and J by 0 bases, with 10 bases between them. Germline V gene sequence: CDR1 SNHLY, CDR2 FYNNEI. The CDR3 length is 13 residues. CDR3 sequence reads: CASLSGMNTEAFF. The CDR3 DNA reads as TGTGCCAGCTTAAGTGGGATGAACACTGAAGCTTTCTTT.

The chain uses TRBV7-2 and TRBJ2-7; perhaps TRBD1 as D (6 bases). Trimming took off 4 bases at V and 1 base at J, with 8 bases between the two ends. This CDR3 has 13 residues. Germline CDR1 and CDR2: SGHTA and FQGNSA. CDR3 in DNA: TGTGCCAGCAGCTCCGGACAGTCCTACGAGCAGTACTTC. It translates to CASSSGQSYEQYF.